This T cell receptor (beta chain) was identified during a study of T cells in Graves' hyperthyroidism and ophthalmopathy. Broader study findings: The model identified upcoming ophthalmopathy a median around 7.1 months ahead of onset. Most thyroid clonotypes with frequency above 0.001 were detected in blood.

RNA transcripts gave rise to amplified TCR beta CDR3 regions. Using the HTBI primer set, a first-round RT-PCR was run on the TCR CDR3. One entry per CDR3 protein results from TCRdb running MiXCR on the multiplex PCR reads. The sample has roughly 380,000 distinct CDR3 sequences, about 13% seen once; the top ten hold less than 25%. This clonotype was seen at least ten times. The antigen is unknown. This TCR was recovered from a man aged 30 to 39 with Graves' hyperthyroidism that later progressed to Graves' ophthalmopathy. The sequencing sample was made of blood.

CDR3: CASRPKFGSDTQYF. The CDR3 nucleotides read TGTGCCAGCAGGCCCAAGTTTGGGTCGGATACGCAGTATTTT. The genes are TRBV6-1 and TRBJ2-3; the D is unclear. With 6 bases removed from V and 6 bases from J, the gap between germline ends came to 16 bases. This CDR3 has 14 amino acids. CDR1 and CDR2 from the germline V gene are MNHNS and SASEGT.